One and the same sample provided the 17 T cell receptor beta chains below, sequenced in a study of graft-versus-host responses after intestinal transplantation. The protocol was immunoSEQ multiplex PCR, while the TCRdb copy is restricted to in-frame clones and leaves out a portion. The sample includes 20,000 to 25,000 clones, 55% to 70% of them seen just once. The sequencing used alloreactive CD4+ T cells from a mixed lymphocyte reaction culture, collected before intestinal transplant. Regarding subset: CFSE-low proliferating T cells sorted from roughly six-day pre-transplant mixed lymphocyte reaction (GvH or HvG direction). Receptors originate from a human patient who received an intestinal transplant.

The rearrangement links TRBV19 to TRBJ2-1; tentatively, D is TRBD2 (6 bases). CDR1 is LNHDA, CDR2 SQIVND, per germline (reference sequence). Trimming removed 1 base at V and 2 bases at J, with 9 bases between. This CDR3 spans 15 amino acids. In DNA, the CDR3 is TGTGCCAGTAGTATAGCAGGAGGGGCCTACAATGAGCAGTTCTTC. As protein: CASSIAGGAYNEQFF. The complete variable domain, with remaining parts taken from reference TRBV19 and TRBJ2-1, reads DGGITQSPKYLFRKEGQNVTLSCEQNLNHDAMYWYRQDPGQGLRLIYYSQIVNDFQKGDIAEGYSVSREKKESFPLTVTSAQKNPTAFYLCASSIAGGAYNEQFFGPGTRLTVL.

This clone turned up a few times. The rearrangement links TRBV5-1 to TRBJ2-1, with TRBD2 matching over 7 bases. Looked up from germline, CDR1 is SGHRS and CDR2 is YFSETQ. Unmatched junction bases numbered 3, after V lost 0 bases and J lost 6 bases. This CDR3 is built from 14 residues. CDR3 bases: TGCGCCAGCAGCTTGGTCTTAGCGGGCAATGAGCAGTTCTTC. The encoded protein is CASSLVLAGNEQFF.

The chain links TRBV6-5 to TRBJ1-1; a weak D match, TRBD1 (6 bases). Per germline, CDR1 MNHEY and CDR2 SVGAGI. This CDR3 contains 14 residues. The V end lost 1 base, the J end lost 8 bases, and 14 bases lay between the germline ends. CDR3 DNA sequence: TGTGCCAGCAGTTACTTGGTGACGACAGGAGAAGCTTTCTTT. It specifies CASSYLVTTGEAFF.

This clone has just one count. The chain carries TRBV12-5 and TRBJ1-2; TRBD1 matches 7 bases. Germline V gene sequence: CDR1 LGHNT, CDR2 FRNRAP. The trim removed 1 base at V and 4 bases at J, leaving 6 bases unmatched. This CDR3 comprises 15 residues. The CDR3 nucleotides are TGTGCTAGTGGTTTGGGGCAGGGGGGAAGCTATGGCTACACCTTC. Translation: CASGLGQGGSYGYTF.

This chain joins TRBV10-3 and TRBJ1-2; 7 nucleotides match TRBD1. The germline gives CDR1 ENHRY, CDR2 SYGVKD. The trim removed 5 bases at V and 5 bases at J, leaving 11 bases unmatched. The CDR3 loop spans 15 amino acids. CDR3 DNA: TGTGCCATCAGTTGGGGGGACCCACAGGGGTATGGCTACACCTTC. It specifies CAISWGDPQGYGYTF.

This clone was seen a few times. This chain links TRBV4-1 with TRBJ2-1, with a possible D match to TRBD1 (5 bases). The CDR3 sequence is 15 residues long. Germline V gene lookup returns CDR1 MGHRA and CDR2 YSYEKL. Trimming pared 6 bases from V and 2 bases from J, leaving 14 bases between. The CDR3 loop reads CASSREQATYNEQFF. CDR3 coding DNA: TGCGCCAGCAGTAGGGAACAGGCGACCTACAATGAGCAGTTCTTC.

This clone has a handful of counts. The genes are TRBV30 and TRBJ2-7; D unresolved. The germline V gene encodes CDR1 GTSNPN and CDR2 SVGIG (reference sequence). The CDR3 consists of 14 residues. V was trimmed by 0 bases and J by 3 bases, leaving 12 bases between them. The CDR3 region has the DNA TGTGCCTGGAGTGTGCGGCCCCCACGCTACGAGCAGTACTTC. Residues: CAWSVRPPRYEQYF.

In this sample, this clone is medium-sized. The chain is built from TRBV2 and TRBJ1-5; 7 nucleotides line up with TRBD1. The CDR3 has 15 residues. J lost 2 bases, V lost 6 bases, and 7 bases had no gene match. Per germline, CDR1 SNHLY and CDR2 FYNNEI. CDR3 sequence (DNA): TGTGCCAGCAGGCGACAGGGTCGGGGCAATCAGCCCCAGCATTTT. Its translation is CASRRQGRGNQPQHF.

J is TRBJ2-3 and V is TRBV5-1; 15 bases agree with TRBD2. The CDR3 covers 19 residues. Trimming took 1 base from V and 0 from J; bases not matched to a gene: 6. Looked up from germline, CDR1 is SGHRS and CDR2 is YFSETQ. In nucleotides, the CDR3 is TGCGCCAGCAGCTTGATCTACGGGACTAGCGGGAGGAGCACAGATACGCAGTATTTT. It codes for CASSLIYGTSGRSTDTQYF.

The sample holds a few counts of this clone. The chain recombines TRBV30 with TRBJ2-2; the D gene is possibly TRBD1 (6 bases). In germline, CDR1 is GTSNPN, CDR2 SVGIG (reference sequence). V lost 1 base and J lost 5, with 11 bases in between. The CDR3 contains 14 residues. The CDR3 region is CAWSARQVTGELFF. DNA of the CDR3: TGTGCCTGGAGTGCCCGACAGGTGACCGGGGAGCTGTTTTTT. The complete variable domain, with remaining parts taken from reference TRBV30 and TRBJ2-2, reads SQTIHQWPATLVQPVGSPLSLECTVEGTSNPNLYWYRQAAGRGLQLLFYSVGIGQISSEVPQNLSASRPQDRQFILSSKKLLLSDSGFYLCAWSARQVTGELFFGEGSRLTVL.

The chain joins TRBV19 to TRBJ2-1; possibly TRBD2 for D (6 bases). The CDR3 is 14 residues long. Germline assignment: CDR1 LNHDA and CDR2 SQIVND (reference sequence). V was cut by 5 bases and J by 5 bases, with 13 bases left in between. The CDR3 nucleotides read TGTGCCAGTAGTGGGCGGGGTCTTCACAATGAGCAGTTCTTC. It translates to CASSGRGLHNEQFF.

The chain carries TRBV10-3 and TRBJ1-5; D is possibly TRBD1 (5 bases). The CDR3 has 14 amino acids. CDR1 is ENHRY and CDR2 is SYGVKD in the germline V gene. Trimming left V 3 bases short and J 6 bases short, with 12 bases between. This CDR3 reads CAISDGREGQPQHF. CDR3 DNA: TGTGCCATCAGTGATGGCAGGGAAGGTCAGCCCCAGCATTTT.

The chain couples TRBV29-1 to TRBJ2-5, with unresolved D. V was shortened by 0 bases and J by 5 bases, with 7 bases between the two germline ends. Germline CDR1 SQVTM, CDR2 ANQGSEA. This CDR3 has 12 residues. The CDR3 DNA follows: TGCAGCGTTGAAGAGTTGGCTGAGACCCAGTACTTC. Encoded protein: CSVEELAETQYF.

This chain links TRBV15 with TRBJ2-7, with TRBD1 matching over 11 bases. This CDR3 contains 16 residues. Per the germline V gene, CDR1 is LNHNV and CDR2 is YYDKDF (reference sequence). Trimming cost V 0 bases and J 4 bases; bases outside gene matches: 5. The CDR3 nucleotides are TGTGCCACCAGCAGAGATTTAGGGACAGGGGGATACGAGCAGTACTTC. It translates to CATSRDLGTGGYEQYF.

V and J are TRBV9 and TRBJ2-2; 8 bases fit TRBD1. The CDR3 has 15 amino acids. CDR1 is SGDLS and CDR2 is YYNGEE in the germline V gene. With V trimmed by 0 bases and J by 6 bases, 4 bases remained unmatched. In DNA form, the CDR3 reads TGTGCCAGCAGCGTAGACGCCAGGGGGCCCGGGGAGCTGTTTTTT. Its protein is CASSVDARGPGELFF.

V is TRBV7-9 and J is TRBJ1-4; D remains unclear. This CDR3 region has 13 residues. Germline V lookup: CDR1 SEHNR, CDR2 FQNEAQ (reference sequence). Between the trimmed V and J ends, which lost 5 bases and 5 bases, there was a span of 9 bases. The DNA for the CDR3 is TGTGCCAGCAGCCTAGGGAGGAATGAAAAACTGTTTTTT. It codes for CASSLGRNEKLFF.

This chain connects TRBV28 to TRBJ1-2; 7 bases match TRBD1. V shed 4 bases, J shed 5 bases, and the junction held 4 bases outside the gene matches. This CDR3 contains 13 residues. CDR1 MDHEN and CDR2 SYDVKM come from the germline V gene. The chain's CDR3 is CASSSGTVYGYTF. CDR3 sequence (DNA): TGTGCCAGCAGTTCCGGGACAGTTTATGGCTACACCTTC.